The clone carrying this T cell receptor beta chain was counted only a few times. Antigen: not known. This specimen belongs to a study of regulatory T cells in long-lasting Graves disease. Germline V CDR1 and CDR2: LNHDA, SQIVND (reference sequence). V was shortened by 3 bases and J by 7 bases, with 9 bases between the two germline ends. The CDR3 runs to 13 residues. The time point here: newly diagnosed GD, antithyroid drugs for less than 3 months. Scientists built the TCR library using RNA that was extracted from PBMCs. In building TCR beta libraries, iRepertoire HTBI primers were used together with Arm-PCR of CDR3 regions. TCRdb re-called the multiplex PCR reads with MiXCR, one entry per CDR3 protein. The table records 620,000 or so distinct CDR3 sequences, less than 20% of them present only once. Study-level results: Persistent disease preferred TRBV28, TRBJ1-2 and TRBJ2-5.

These data are also associated with another study on T cells in Graves' hyperthyroidism and ophthalmopathy. That publication notes: The HTBI primer set served for first-round RT-PCR of the TCR CDR3. Clonotypes that were expanded in thyroid above 0.001 mostly appeared in blood too. Ophthalmopathy stood apart from stable hyperthyroidism in a 13 V-J model.

This sample comprised peripheral blood mononuclear cells (PBMCs), obtained at new diagnosis, from a patient treated with antithyroid drugs. The V and J genes are TRBV19 and TRBJ1-4; D unclear. This receptor was taken from a woman aged 25 to 39 with Graves disease. The CDR3 protein is CASSILSSEKLFF. In DNA, the CDR3 is TGTGCCAGTAGTATCCTCAGTTCTGAAAAACTGTTTTTT. Complete variable domain (other parts from reference TRBV19 and TRBJ1-4): DGGITQSPKYLFRKEGQNVTLSCEQNLNHDAMYWYRQDPGQGLRLIYYSQIVNDFQKGDIAEGYSVSREKKESFPLTVTSAQKNPTAFYLCASSILSSEKLFFGSGTQLSVL.